This is a list of T cell receptor beta chains from one sample in a study of early stage breast cancer tumors. The table came from immunoSEQ multiplex PCR; TCRdb's copy has only in-frame clones and leaves some out. The sample includes 20,000 or so clones, 60% to 85% of them seen just once. Source material: blood. These receptors originate from a person aged 55 to 69 with breast cancer. Both conserved end residues are part of each CDR3. Fields, in order: CDR3 length, V gene, J gene, CDR3 protein.

16	TRBV6-5	TRBJ2-2	CASSSRGLRGTGELFF
16	TRBV25-1	TRBJ2-7	CASSEFEQANSYEQYF
13	TRBV11-3	TRBJ1-1	CASSGEGTAEAFF
13	TRBV19	TRBJ2-7	CASSVSVGNEQYF
14	TRBV27	TRBJ2-1	CASSLSGSGNEQFF
16	TRBV6-6	TRBJ2-3	CASSYASGGRTDTQYF
11	TRBV6-6	TRBJ2-3	CASSSKDTQYF
17	TRBV7-2	TRBJ1-1	CASSPDLDRAQNTEAFF
15	TRBV4-1	TRBJ2-7	CASSQAAAIAYEQYF
15	TRBV5-1	TRBJ2-2	CASSVGLTETGELFF
17	TRBV7-8	TRBJ2-5	CASSLVLLAAKQETQYF
16	TRBV27	TRBJ2-3	CASSPLGRGEGDTQYF
15	TRBV7-3	TRBJ2-5	CASSPADRVEETQYF
16	TRBV5-1	TRBJ2-2	CASSLPPGQGSGELFF
15	TRBV19	TRBJ1-5	CASSPQDSGNQPQHF
14	TRBV23-1	TRBJ1-6	CASSKPGQGSPLHF
17	TRBV5-1	TRBJ2-3	CASSRGLAGAPLDTQYF
13	TRBV2	TRBJ2-3	CASRGGEFDTQYF
16	TRBV27	TRBJ2-3	CASSLPRRDKTDTQYF
16	TRBV19	TRBJ2-2	CASSRSGQGYTGELFF
11	TRBV19	TRBJ2-1	CASSINNEQFF
16	TRBV27	TRBJ2-1	CASHELGGSGYNEQFF
16	TRBV5-5	TRBJ2-2	CASSLDLGRYTGELFF
18	TRBV5-1	TRBJ1-1	CASSLEPGTELLGTEAFF
15	TRBV11-3	TRBJ2-3	CASSSRQSSTDTQYF
15	TRBV9	TRBJ2-3	CASSVVGFPGVTQYF